The entry below describes one T cell receptor (beta chain). The clone's antigen remains unknown. Base qualities were left out, and no much larger clone turns up one base away. The cysteine opens and the phenylalanine closes a CDR3 of 16 amino acids. Left in the record is the CDR3 DNA by itself, 48 bases read in frame from the first base. V lost 5 bases and J lost 8 bases, and the count of bases not matched to a germline gene is 16. For CDR1 and CDR2, the germline V gene (reference sequence) lists LNHNV and YYDKDF. This record comes from a study of blood T cell repertoires in COVID-19 (dated by TCRdb to the early 2020s). Concerning the study at large: The collaborator samples originated in the United States, Italy and Spain and spanned the acute and convalescent phases of COVID-19. The repertoires were made available in a free public database intended to serve as a resource for research on the immune response to SARS-CoV-2. The prospective study material was composed of cDNA or gDNA derived from T cells, B-cell-depleted T cells, or PBMCs. Sample metadata almost always included a de-identified subject ID, COVID-19 status, age in years and sex. The samples were drawn from two sources: the first 160 participants of the ongoing ImmuneRACE study, and fewer than 1,500 subjects contributed by 6 global collaborators. Where available, HLA class I and class II types were obtained from metadata supplied by the sample provider rather than from assay-based typing. Subjects who had been exposed to COVID-19, were actively infected with it, or had recovered from it provided the deeply sampled blood TCRbeta repertoires that made up the dataset.

Study-level results and caveats: The quantity of clinical and demographic metadata differed by source and by participant and was supplied without curation.

TCRbeta CDR3 regions were amplified from genomic DNA using the immunoSEQ Assay, a bias-controlled multiplex PCR. Concerning the study's data processing: The number of nucleated cells in each sample was estimated by amplification of reference gene primers within the assay. Sequence reads were collapsed and filtered to measure the absolute abundance of every unique TCRbeta CDR3 rearrangement. Productive Simpson clonality was computed per sample as the square root of Simpson's diversity index over productive rearrangements. TCRdb re-hosts the immuneACCESS table, in-frame sequences only. Its copies lack some clones; in the studies checked, an unresolved V gene accounts for under half of them, and the cause for the rest is not known. Clone size and V and J calls were adopted from that table, with D and trimming inferred from the DNA. Counted in this sample were over 60,000 clones; roughly 87% of them appeared once. The ten biggest clones cover roughly 13% of the sample.

The collaborating institutions used their own protocols to collect whole blood in K2EDTA tubes. Collaborator samples were shipped for TCRbeta analysis as frozen whole blood, isolated PBMCs, or DNA extracted from either sample type. The sequenced sample was peripheral blood. The source of this sequence is a woman aged 80 or over with acute or convalescent COVID-19. The V and J segments used are TRBV15 and TRBJ2-3; 7 bases in the junction line up with TRBD2. Read as DNA, the sequence is TGTGCCACCAGCGGTGGGAGGGTCCCCGGTCGTGGTACGCAGTATTTT. Translated, this gives CATSGGRVPGRGTQYF.